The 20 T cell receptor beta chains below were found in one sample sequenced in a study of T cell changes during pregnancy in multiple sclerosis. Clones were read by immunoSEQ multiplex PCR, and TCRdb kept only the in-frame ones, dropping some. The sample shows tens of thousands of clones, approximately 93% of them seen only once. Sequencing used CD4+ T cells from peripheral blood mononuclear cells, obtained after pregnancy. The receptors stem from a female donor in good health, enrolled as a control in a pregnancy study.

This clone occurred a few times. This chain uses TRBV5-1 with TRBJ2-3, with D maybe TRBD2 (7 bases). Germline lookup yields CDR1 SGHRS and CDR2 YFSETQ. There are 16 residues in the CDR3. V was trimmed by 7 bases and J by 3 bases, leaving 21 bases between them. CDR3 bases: TGCGCCAGCGGGGGCTCGGGGGGCCAGCTTACAGATACGCAGTATTTT. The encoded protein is CASGGSGGQLTDTQYF.

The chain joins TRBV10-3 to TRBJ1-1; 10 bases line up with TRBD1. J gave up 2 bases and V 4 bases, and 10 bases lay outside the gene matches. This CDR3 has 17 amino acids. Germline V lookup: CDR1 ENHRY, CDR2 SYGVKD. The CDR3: CAISVRGGQGPNTEAFF. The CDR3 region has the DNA TGTGCCATCAGTGTACGCGGGGGACAGGGGCCAAACACTGAAGCTTTCTTT.

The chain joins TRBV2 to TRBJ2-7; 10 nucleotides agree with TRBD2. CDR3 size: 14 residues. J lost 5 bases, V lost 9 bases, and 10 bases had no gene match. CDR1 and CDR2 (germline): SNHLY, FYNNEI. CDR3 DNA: TGTGCCAGTATTAGTTCGGGACTAGCGAACGAGCAGTACTTC. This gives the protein CASISSGLANEQYF.

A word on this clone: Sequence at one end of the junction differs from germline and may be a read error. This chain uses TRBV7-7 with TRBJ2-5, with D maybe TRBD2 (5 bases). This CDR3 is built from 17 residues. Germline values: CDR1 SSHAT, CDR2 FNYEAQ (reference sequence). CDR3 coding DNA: TGTGCTAGCAGCTTAGAAGCTCAGAAGAGCGGTCAAGAGACCCAGTACTTC. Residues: CASSLEAQKSGQETQYF.

The CDR3 nucleotides are TGCGCCAGCAGCCTGGGACAGGGGGGAACCTACGAGCAGTACTTC. It is translated as CASSLGQGGTYEQYF. This chain links TRBV4-1 with TRBJ2-7; TRBD1 matches 11 bases. Germline trimming cut 4 bases from V and 2 bases from J; bases unmatched to any gene: 4. Germline V lookup: CDR1 MGHRA, CDR2 YSYEKL. The CDR3 has 15 residues.

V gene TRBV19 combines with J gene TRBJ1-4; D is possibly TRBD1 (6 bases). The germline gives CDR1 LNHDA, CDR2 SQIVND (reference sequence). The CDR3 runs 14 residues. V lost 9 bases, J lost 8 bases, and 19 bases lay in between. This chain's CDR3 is CASQPFRGGEKLFF. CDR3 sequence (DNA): TGTGCCAGCCAACCGTTCAGGGGCGGGGAAAAACTGTTTTTT.

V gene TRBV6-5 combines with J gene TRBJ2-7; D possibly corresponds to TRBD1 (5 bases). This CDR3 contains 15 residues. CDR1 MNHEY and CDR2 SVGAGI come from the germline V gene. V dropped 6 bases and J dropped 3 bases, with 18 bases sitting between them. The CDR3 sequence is CASSRSAGSIYEQYF. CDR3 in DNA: TGTGCCAGCAGCCGTTCGGCAGGGTCGATCTACGAGCAGTACTTC.

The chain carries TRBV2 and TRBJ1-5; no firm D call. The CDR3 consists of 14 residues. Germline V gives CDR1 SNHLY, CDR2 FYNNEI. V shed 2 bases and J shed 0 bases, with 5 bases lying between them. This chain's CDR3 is CASSEQYSNQPQHF. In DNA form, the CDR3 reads TGTGCCAGCAGTGAACAGTATAGCAATCAGCCCCAGCATTTT.

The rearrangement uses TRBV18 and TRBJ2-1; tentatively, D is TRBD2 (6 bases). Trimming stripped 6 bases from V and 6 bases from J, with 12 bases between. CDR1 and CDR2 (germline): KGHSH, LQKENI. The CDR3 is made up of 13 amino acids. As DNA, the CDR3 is TGTGCCAGCTCCACCGGGAGCCCCAATGAGCAGTTCTTC. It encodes CASSTGSPNEQFF.

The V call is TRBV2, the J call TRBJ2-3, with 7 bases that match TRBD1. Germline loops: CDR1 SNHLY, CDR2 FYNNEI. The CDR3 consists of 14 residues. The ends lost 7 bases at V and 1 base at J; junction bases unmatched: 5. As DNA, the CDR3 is TGTGCCAGCACGAGACAGGGTGGCACAGATACGCAGTATTTT. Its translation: CASTRQGGTDTQYF.

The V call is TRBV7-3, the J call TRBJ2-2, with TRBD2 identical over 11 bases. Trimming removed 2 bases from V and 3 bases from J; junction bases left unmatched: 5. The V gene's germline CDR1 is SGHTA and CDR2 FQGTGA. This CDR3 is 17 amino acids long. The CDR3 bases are TGTGCCAGCAGCTTAGGGCTAGCGGGAGGCTACACCGGGGAGCTGTTTTTT. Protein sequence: CASSLGLAGGYTGELFF. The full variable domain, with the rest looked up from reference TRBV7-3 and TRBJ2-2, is GAGVSQTPSNKVTEKGKYVELRCDPISGHTALYWYRQSLGQGPEFLIYFQGTGAADDSGLPNDRFFAVRPEGSVSTLKIQRTERGDSAVYLCASSLGLAGGYTGELFFGEGSRLTVL.

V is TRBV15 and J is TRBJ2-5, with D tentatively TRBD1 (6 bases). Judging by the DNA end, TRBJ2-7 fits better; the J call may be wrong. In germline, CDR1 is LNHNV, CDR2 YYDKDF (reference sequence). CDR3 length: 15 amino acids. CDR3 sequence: CATSRDLGLTGEQYF. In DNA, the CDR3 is TGTGCCACCAGCAGAGATTTAGGACTGACAGGCGAGCAGTACTTC.

This CDR3 is CSVARDRGSKYEQYF. The CDR3 DNA follows: TGCAGCGTGGCCCGGGACAGGGGCTCAAAATACGAGCAGTACTTC. The rearrangement joins TRBV29-1 to TRBJ2-7, with 10 bases that match TRBD1. The CDR3 consists of 15 residues. The germline V gene has CDR1 SQVTM and CDR2 ANQGSEA. V dropped 6 bases and J dropped 4; count of bases not matched to a gene: 12.

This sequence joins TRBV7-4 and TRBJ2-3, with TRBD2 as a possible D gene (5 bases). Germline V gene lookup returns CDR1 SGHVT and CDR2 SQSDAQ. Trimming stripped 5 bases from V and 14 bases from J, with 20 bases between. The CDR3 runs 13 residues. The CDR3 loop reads CASSLKTKLVLYF. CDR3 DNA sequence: TGTGCCAGCAGCCTAAAGACTAAGCTAGTTTTGTATTTT.

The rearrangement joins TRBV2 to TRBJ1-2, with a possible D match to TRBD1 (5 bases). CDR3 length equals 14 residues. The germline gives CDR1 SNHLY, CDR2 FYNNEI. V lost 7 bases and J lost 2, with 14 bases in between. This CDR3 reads CASTQGIANYGYTF. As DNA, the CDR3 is TGTGCCAGCACCCAGGGAATCGCCAACTATGGCTACACCTTC.

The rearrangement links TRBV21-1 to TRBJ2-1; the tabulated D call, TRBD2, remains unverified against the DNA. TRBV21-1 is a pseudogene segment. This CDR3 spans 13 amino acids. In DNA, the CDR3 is TGTGCCAGCAGCAAAGACCGGGGGGGACTGGAGTTCTTC. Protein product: CASSKDRGGLEFF.

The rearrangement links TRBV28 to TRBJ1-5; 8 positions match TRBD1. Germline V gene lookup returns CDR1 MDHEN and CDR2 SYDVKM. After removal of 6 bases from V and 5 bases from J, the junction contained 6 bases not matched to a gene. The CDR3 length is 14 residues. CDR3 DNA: TGTGCCAGCAGGAGAGGACAGGGTCATCAGCCCCAGCATTTT. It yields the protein CASRRGQGHQPQHF.

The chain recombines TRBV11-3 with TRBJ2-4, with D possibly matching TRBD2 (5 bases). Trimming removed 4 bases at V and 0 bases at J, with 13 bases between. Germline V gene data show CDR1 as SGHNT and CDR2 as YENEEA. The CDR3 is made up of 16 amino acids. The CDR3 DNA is TGTGCCAGCAGCTCCCGAGAGGGCCCAGCCAAAAACATTCAGTACTTC. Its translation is CASSSREGPAKNIQYF.

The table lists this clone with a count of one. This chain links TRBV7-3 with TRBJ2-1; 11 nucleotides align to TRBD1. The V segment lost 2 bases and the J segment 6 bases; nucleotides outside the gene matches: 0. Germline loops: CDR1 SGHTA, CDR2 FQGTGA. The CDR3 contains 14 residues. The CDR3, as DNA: TGTGCCAGCAGCTTAGGGACAGGGGGCAATGAGCAGTTCTTC. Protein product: CASSLGTGGNEQFF.

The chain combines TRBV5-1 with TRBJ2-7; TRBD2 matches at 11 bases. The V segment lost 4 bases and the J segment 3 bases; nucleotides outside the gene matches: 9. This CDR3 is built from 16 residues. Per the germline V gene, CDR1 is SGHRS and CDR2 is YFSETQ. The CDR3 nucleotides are TGCGCCAGCAGCAGATTAGCGGGGGGGAGATTCTACGAGCAGTACTTC. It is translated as CASSRLAGGRFYEQYF.